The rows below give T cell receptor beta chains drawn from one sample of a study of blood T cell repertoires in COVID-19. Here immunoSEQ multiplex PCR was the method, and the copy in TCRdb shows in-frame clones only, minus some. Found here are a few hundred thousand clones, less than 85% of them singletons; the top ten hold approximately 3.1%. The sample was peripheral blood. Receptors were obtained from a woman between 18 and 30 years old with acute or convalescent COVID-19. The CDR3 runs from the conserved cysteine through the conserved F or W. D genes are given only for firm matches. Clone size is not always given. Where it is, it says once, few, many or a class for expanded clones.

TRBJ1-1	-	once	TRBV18	CASSLDGNTEAFF	TGTGCCAGCTCTCTAGACGGGAACACTGAAGCTTTCTTT
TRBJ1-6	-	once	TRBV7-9	CASSLGPASSYNSPLHF	TGTGCCAGCAGCTTAGGTCCGGCTAGCTCCTATAATTCACCCCTCCACTTT
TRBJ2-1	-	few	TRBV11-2	CASSRLTRGSYNEQFF	TGTGCCAGCAGCCGGCTGACAAGGGGCTCCTACAATGAGCAGTTCTTC
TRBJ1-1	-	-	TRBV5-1	CASSPALDMNTEAFF	TGCGCCAGCAGCCCGGCACTGGACATGAACACTGAAGCTTTCTTT
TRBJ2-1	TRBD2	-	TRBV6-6	CASSYRTSDRREQFF	TGTGCCAGCAGTTATCGAACTAGCGACCGCAGGGAGCAGTTCTTC
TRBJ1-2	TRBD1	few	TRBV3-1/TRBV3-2	CASSQEGCGQGITF	TGTGCCAGCAGCCAAGAAGGTTGTGGACAGGGAATCACCTTC
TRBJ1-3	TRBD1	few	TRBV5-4	CASSLYGTGGGHTIYF	TGTGCCAGCAGCTTATATGGGACAGGGGGTGGACACACCATATATTTT
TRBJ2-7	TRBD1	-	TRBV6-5	CASSYDRGRTYEQYF	TGTGCCAGCAGTTATGACAGGGGGAGAACCTACGAGCAGTACTTC
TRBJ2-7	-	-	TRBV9	CASSVGLQTSSYEQYF	TGTGCCAGCAGCGTAGGCCTCCAGACTAGCTCCTACGAGCAGTACTTC
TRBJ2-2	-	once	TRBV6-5	CASSYTSWSTGELFF	TGTGCCAGCAGTTATACGTCATGGAGCACCGGGGAGCTGTTTTTT
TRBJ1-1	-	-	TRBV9	CASSVEERMNTEAFF	TGTGCCAGCAGCGTAGAGGAGCGAATGAACACTGAAGCTTTCTTT
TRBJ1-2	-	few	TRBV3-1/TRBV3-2	CASSQDEYGYTF	TGTGCCAGCAGCCAAGACGAGTATGGCTACACCTTC
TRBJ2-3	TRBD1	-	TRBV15	CATSRADRVRTDTQYF	TGTGCCACCAGCAGAGCAGACAGGGTCCGCACAGATACGCAGTATTTT
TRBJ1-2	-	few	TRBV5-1	CASRLGTTNYGYTF	TGCGCCAGCAGACTTGGTACCACTAACTATGGCTACACCTTC
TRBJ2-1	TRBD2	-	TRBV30	CAWSVGLAEYNEQFF	TGTGCCTGGAGTGTCGGACTAGCGGAGTACAATGAGCAGTTCTTC
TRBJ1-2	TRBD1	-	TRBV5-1	CASSRDREDYGYTF	TGCGCCAGCAGTAGGGACAGGGAGGACTATGGCTACACCTTC
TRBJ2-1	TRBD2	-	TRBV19	CASSIYWTSGSNEQFF	TGTGCCAGTAGTATCTACTGGACTAGCGGTAGCAATGAGCAGTTCTTC
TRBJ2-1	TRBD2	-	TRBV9	CASSNPGLAGVGEQFF	TGTGCCAGCAGCAACCCGGGACTAGCGGGAGTCGGGGAGCAGTTCTTC
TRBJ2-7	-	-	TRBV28	CASSSRTESSYEQYF	TGTGCCAGCAGTTCTCGGACAGAGAGCTCCTACGAGCAGTACTTC
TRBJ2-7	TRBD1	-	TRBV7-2	CASSLGQSVPYEQYF	TGTGCCAGCAGCTTGGGACAGAGTGTCCCTTACGAGCAGTACTTC
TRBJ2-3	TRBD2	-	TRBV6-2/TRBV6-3	CASSLAGQSTDTQYF	TGTGCCAGCAGTCTAGCGGGACAAAGCACAGATACGCAGTATTTT
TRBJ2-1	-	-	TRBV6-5	CASSYSGGALGYEQFF	TGTGCCAGCAGTTACTCGGGCGGGGCTCTTGGCTATGAGCAGTTCTTC
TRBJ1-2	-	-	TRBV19	CASQAVGENYGYTF	TGTGCCTCACAGGCGGTTGGCGAGAACTATGGCTACACCTTC
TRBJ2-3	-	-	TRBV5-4	CASSPDLGGLDADTQYF	TGTGCCAGCAGCCCCGACCTGGGGGGACTTGATGCAGATACGCAGTATTTT
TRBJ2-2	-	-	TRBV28	CASSLSGDPGELFF	TGTGCCAGCAGTTTATCGGGGGACCCCGGGGAGCTGTTTTTT
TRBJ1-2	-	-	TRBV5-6	CASSRGWQEVNYGYTF	TGTGCCAGCAGCCGCGGGTGGCAGGAAGTAAACTATGGCTACACCTTC
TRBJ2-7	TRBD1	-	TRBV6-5	CASSPRDRGSYEQYF	TGTGCCAGCAGTCCCCGGGACAGGGGGTCCTACGAGCAGTACTTC
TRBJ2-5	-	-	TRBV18	CASSGLPWETQYF	TGTGCCAGCTCAGGACTGCCGTGGGAGACCCAGTACTTC
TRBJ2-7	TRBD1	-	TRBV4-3	CASSQEFEGAPYEQYF	TGCGCCAGCAGCCAAGAATTCGAGGGGGCACCCTACGAGCAGTACTTC
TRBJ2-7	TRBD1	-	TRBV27	CASSPGQDSYEQYF	TGTGCCAGCAGTCCAGGACAGGACTCCTACGAGCAGTACTTC
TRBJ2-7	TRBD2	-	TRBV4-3	CASSQRLAGIYEQYF	TGCGCCAGCAGCCAGAGACTAGCGGGAATCTACGAGCAGTACTTC
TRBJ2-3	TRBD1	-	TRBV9	CASSAGTGHTDTQYF	TGTGCCAGCAGCGCCGGGACAGGGCACACAGATACGCAGTATTTT
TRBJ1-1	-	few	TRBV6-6	CASSPISDSIMNTEAFF	TGTGCCAGCAGTCCGATATCGGACAGCATAATGAACACTGAAGCTTTCTTT
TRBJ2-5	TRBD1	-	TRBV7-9	CASSPDRGSETQYF	TGTGCCAGCAGCCCCGACAGGGGGTCGGAGACCCAGTACTTC
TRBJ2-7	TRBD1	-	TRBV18	CASSLGTGYPYEQYF	TGTGCCAGCTCACTCGGGACAGGGTATCCCTACGAGCAGTACTTC
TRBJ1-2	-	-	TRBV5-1	CASSLVAGQPYGYTF	TGCGCCAGCAGCTTGGTGGCAGGCCAACCCTATGGCTACACCTTC
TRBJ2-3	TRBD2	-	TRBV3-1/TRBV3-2	CASSHRGLAANTDTQYF	TGTGCCAGCAGCCATCGCGGACTAGCGGCAAACACAGATACGCAGTATTTT
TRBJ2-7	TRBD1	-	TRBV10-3	CAIKEPGQGLSAQYF	TGTGCCATCAAAGAACCGGGACAGGGACTGTCCGCGCAGTACTTC
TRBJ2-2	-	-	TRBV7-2	CASSFRQAPYTGELFF	TGTGCCAGCAGCTTTCGACAGGCACCTTACACCGGGGAGCTGTTTTTT
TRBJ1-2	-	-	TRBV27	CASKSHTDRTYGYTF	TGTGCCAGCAAATCGCATACGGACAGAACATATGGCTACACCTTC
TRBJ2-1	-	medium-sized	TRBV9	CASSTRGRFDLFF	TGTGCCAGCAGCACCCGGGGGAGATTCGATTTGTTCTTC
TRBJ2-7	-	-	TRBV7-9	CASSPRSSYEQYF	TGTGCCAGCAGCCCCAGGTCCTCCTACGAGCAGTACTTC
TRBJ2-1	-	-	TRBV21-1	CASSANTSGYYNEQFF	TGTGCCAGCAGCGCAAATACTAGCGGGTACTACAATGAGCAGTTCTTC